Listed below are T cell receptor beta chains from one sample, sequenced in a study of shared clonotypes between healthy human individuals. Only in-frame clones appear in the TCRdb table, and some are missing; sequencing was by immunoSEQ multiplex PCR. This sample has some 2,000,000 clones, with 90% to 97% found just once. Source material: naive CD4+ T cells sorted from blood. All receptors come from a man aged 18 to 30 in good health. CDR3s include the opening cysteine and the closing phenylalanine or tryptophan.

V: TRBV5-6
J: TRBJ1-2
CDR3: CASSPGRSYGYTF

V: TRBV10-1
J: TRBJ1-1
CDR3: CASSMDRLNTEAFF

V: TRBV6-1
J: TRBJ1-5
CDR3: CASSEGGGNQPQHF

V: TRBV18
J: TRBJ1-2
CDR3: CASSPPGGSGGYTF

V: TRBV7-9
J: TRBJ1-1
CDR3: CASSLVDIMRSTEAFF

V: TRBV5-5
J: TRBJ1-1
CDR3: CASSLFDRTNTEAFF

V: TRBV2
J: TRBJ1-3
CDR3: CASSAATGALSGNTIYF

V: TRBV2
J: TRBJ1-6
CDR3: CASRAEGGGNSPLHF

V: TRBV9
J: TRBJ1-2
CDR3: CASSVASATSYGYTF

V: TRBV2
J: TRBJ2-7
CDR3: CASSIQGGPYEQYF

V: TRBV6-1
J: TRBJ2-1
CDR3: CASSGGRRYEQFF